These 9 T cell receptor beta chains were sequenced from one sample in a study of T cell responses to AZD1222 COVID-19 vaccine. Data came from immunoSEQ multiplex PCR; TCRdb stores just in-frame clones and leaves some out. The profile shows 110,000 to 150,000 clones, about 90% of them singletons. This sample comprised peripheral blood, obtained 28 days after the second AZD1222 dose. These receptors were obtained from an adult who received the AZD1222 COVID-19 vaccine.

This chain's CDR3 is CASSSRGITEAFF. The CDR3 region has the DNA TGTGCCAGCAGCTCCCGAGGGATCACTGAAGCTTTCTTT. This chain uses TRBV11-2 with TRBJ1-1; no firm D call. The CDR3 is 13 amino acids. Germline V gene data show CDR1 as SGHAT and CDR2 as FQNNGV. V was clipped by 4 bases and J by 4 bases, with 10 bases between them.

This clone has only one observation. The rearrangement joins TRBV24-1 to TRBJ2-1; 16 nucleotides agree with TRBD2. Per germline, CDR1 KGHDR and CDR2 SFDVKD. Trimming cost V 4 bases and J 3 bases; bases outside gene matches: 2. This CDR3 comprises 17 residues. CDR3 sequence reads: CATSEGLAGGFYNEQFF. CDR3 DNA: TGTGCCACCAGTGAGGGACTAGCGGGAGGGTTCTACAATGAGCAGTTCTTC.

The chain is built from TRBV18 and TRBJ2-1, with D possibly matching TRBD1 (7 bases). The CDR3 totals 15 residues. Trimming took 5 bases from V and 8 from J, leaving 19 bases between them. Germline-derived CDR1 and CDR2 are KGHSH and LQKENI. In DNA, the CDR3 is TGTGCCAGCTCAAACCAGGGCAGGGGGGTCCATGAGCAGTTCTTC. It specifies CASSNQGRGVHEQFF.

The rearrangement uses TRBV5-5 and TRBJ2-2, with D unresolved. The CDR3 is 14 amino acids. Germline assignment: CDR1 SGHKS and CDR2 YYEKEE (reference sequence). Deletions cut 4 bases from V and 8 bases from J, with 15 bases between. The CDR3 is CASSLNGPTGELFF. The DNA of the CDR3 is TGTGCCAGCAGCCTCAACGGGCCAACTGGGGAGCTGTTTTTT.

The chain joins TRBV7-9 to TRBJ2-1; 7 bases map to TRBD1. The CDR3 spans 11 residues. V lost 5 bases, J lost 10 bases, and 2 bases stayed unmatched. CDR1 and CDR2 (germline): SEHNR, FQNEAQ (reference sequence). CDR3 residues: CASSRGQEQFF. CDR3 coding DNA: TGTGCCAGCAGCCGGGGACAGGAGCAGTTCTTC.

CDR3: CASSPGVGSNQPQHF. The CDR3 DNA sequence: TGTGCCAGCAGCCCAGGGGTTGGAAGCAATCAGCCCCAGCATTTT. J is TRBJ1-5 and V is TRBV6-5; tentatively, D is TRBD1 (6 bases). CDR1 is MNHEY, CDR2 SVGAGI, per germline. V was trimmed by 6 bases and J by 1 base, leaving 13 bases between them. This CDR3 region has 15 residues.

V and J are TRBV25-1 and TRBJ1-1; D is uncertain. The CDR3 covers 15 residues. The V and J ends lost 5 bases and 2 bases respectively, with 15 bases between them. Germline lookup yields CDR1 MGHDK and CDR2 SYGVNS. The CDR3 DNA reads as TGTGCCAGCAGTTATACCTCCGGATCCAACACTGAAGCTTTCTTT. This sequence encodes CASSYTSGSNTEAFF.

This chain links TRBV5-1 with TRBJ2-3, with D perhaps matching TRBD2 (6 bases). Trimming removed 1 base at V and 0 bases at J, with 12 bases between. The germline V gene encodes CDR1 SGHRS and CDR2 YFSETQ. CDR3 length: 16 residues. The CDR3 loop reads CASSLIGGSSTDTQYF. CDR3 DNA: TGCGCCAGCAGCTTGATTGGGGGGTCTAGCACAGATACGCAGTATTTT.

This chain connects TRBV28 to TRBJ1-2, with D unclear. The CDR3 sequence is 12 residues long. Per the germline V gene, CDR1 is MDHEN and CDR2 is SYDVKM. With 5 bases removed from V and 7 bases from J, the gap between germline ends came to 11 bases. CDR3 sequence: CASSNLISGYTF. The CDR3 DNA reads TGTGCCAGCAGTAACTTGATCTCTGGCTACACCTTC.